The 5 T cell receptor beta chains reported below all come from one sample, sequenced in a study of CD8+ T cells in alopecia areata. In each case, RNA was isolated and then reverse transcribed into cDNA as the sequencing template. The assay was immunoSEQ multiplex PCR, and TCRdb's table has in-frame clones only and misses some. The table shows hundreds of thousands of clones, with more than 60% occurring only once. Documented treatment: oral pan-JAK inhibitor, 5-10 mg twice daily. The sample in question was CD4+ T cells sorted from blood, obtained around week 44, from a patient treated with tofacitinib. Receptors originate from a human donor with alopecia areata.

The chain uses TRBV7-9 and TRBJ1-2; no clear D gene. V lost 5 bases to trimming and J lost 8 bases, with 18 bases between them. Germline V CDR1 and CDR2: SEHNR, FQNEAQ (reference sequence). This CDR3 has 14 residues. The CDR3 nucleotides are TGTGCCAGCAGCCACGACGGATCTCCGGGCGGCTACACCTTC. Translation: CASSHDGSPGGYTF. Together with reference TRBV7-9 and TRBJ1-2, the CDR3 gives the full variable domain: DTGVSQNPRHKITKRGQNVTFRCDPISEHNRLYWYRQTLGQGPEFLTYFQNEAQLEKSRLLSDRFSAERPKGSFSTLEIQRTEQGDSAMYLCASSHDGSPGGYTFGSGTRLTVV.

This clone was found a few times. The chain links TRBV6-1 to TRBJ2-1; tentative D call: TRBD2 (5 bases). With 7 bases removed from V and 15 bases from J, the gap between germline ends came to 16 bases. Germline CDR1 MNHNS, CDR2 SASEGT. The CDR3 length is 11 residues. The CDR3, as DNA: TGTGCCAGCAAAAGACGGGATAGCCTGTTCTTC. The encoded protein is CASKRRDSLFF.

The chain couples TRBV6-6 to TRBJ2-2; perhaps TRBD2 as D (6 bases). CDR1 and CDR2 (germline): MNHNY, SVGAGI (reference sequence). This CDR3 comprises 14 residues. V was cut by 10 bases and J by 6 bases, with 18 bases left in between. The CDR3 DNA reads as TGTGCCACCTTTGGGAGGTGGGGAGCCGGGGAGCTGTTTTTT. Its translation is CATFGRWGAGELFF.

Regarding this clone: The germline gene is not matched at one end of the junction; a read error may be the cause. V usage is TRBV10-2 and J usage is TRBJ1-4, with D unclear. This CDR3 spans 11 amino acids. Germline-derived CDR1 and CDR2 are WSHSY and SAAADI. This CDR3 reads CASSESKFLTF. The CDR3 DNA reads TGCGCCAGCAGTGAGTCGAAGTTCCTCACCTTT.

This clone occurred a few times. The genes are TRBV5-1 and TRBJ1-2; D possibly corresponds to TRBD1 (5 bases). CDR3 length: 16 residues. Germline CDR1 SGHRS, CDR2 YFSETQ. Trimming took 0 bases from V and 5 from J, leaving 17 bases between them. CDR3 protein: CASSLASAGGQYGYTF. The DNA of the CDR3 is TGCGCCAGCAGCTTGGCCTCCGCAGGTGGACAATATGGCTACACCTTC. The full variable domain, its missing parts supplied by reference TRBV5-1 and TRBJ1-2, is KAGVTQTPRYLIKTRGQQVTLSCSPISGHRSVSWYQQTPGQGLQFLFEYFSETQRNKGNFPGRFSGRQFSNSRSEMNVSTLELGDSALYLCASSLASAGGQYGYTFGSGTRLTVV.